This T cell receptor (beta chain) was sequenced in a study of T cell responses to AZD1222 COVID-19 vaccine (dated by TCRdb to the early 2020s). Study-level background: AZD1222 recipients whose second dose came at about 4 weeks and those whose second dose came at about 12 weeks were combined into one group, since spike-specific TCR depth and breadth did not differ between the two schedules. A total of just over 230 trial participants underwent TCR sequencing, of whom approximately 210 received two doses of AZD1222 and about 26 received two doses of the MenACWY control vaccine. Trial participants were enrolled by age into subgroups of 18-55, 56-69 and 70-plus years, and around 140, 26 and 57 TCR-sequenced participants, respectively, were included in these subgroups. Broad study findings and their caveats: Vaccine-associated CD4 TCRs spanned the whole spike protein, with dominant responses in regions 160-218 and 743-854. No day 14 peak-response samples were available, so repertoires were characterized only after the peak T cell response. Reportedly, close to half of the unique spike-specific TCRs recognized epitopes lying outside the regions that are mutated in the B.1.351 and B.1.1.7 variants. Conclusions about previously exposed vaccinees were limited because only six AZD1222 recipients were SARS-CoV-2 seropositive at baseline. In the small 56-69-year group, the increase in depth fell short of significance, most likely because of low power. Participants were mostly white British and included more females than males, and it was suggested by the authors that clonal diversity may have been underestimated. A significant rise in spike-specific TCR breadth and depth was observed after two AZD1222 doses relative to day 0 and relative to MenACWY recipients.

Read against the paper, the sample's time point label means: baseline before first vaccination. Vaccinee samples were obtained from the UK trials COV001 and COV002, which included a single-blind randomized controlled phase 2/3 trial of AZD1222 (ChAdOx1 nCoV-19) in healthy adults. Trial participant PBMC samples were collected at day 0 and day 28 after the second dose for TCRbeta chain sequencing. There are a few counts of this clone. This clone's antigen is unknown. Nothing much larger sits one base from this clone, and base qualities are not available. The junction carries 12 bases between V and J, which are trimmed by 6 bases and 0 bases respectively. Per the germline V gene, SGHDN is the CDR1 and FVKESK is the CDR2. The CDR3, cysteine through phenylalanine, is 14 amino acids long. CDR3 DNA only is kept here, 42 bases in frame from base 1. The CDR3 regions of human TCRbeta chains were subjected to immunosequencing. The original methods were these. TCRs in the repertoires were compared against a reference library of SARS-CoV-2-specific TCRs that had been generated with the MIRA antigen-specificity platform. Breadth was defined as the fraction of unique TCRs that were SARS-CoV-2-associated, and depth was defined as the fraction of total T cells that were SARS-CoV-2-associated. Each spike-specific TCR was assigned to its reactive spike region and to a CD4 or CD8 class using the MIRA data. Log10-transformed breadth and depth values were compared by one-way ANOVA with Sidak's multiple comparisons tests. TCRdb stores this immuneACCESS table with in-frame sequences only. Part of the clones is absent; in the studies checked, under half of the shortfall reflects unresolved V genes, and no reason is known for the rest. The V and J calls and clone size come from that table; D and trimming were worked out from the DNA. Within this sample are 120,000 or so clones, with over 85% of them counted one time only. The ten largest clonotypes hold 3.5% to 5% of the sample.

The chain was built from TRBV14 and TRBJ2-7, and TRBD1 may be the D gene, going by 5 matching bases. The TCR comes from an adult in good health. Material: peripheral blood, obtained on day 0 of AZD1222 vaccination. The CDR3 reads as follows: CASRPTRDSYEQYF. The sequenced DNA is TGTGCCAGCAGGCCCACCAGGGACTCCTACGAGCAGTACTTC. Supplemented by the reference TRBV14 and TRBJ2-7 proteins around the CDR3, the complete variable domain is EAGVTQFPSHSVIEKGQTVTLRCDPISGHDNLYWYRRVMGKEIKFLLHFVKESKQDESGMPNNRFLAERTGGTYSTLKVQPAELEDSGVYFCASRPTRDSYEQYFGPGTRLTVT.